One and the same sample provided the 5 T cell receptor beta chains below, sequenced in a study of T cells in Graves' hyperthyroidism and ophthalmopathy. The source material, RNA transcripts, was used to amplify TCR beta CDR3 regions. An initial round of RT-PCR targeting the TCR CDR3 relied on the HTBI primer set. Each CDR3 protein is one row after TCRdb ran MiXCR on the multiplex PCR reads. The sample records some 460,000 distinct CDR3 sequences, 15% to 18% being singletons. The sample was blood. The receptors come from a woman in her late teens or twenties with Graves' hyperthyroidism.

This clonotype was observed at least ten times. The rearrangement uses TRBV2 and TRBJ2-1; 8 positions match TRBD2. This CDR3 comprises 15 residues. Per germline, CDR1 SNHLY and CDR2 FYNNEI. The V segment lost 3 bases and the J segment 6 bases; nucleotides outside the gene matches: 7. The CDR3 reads CASSDIQRESNEQFF. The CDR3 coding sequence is TGTGCCAGCAGTGACATCCAGCGGGAGAGCAATGAGCAGTTCTTC.

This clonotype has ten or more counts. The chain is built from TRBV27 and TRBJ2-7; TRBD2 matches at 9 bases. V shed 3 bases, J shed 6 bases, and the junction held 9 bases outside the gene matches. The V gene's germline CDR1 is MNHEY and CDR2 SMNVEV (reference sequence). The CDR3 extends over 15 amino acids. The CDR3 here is CASSFGRAGGSEQYF. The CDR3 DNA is TGTGCCAGCAGTTTTGGTCGAGCGGGGGGTAGCGAGCAGTACTTC.

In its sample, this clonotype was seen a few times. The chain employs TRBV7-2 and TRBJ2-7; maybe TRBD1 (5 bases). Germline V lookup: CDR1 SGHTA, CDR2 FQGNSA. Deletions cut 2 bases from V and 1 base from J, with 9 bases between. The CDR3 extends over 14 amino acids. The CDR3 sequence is CASSLTRESYEQYF. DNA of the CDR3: TGTGCCAGCAGCTTAACCAGGGAATCCTACGAGCAGTACTTC.

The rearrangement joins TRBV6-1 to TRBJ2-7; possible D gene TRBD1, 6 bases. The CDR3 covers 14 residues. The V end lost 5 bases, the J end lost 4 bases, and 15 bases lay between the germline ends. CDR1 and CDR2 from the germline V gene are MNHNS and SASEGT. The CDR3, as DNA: TGTGCCAGCAGTACAAGCCAGGGGAATTACGAGCAGTACTTC. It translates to CASSTSQGNYEQYF.

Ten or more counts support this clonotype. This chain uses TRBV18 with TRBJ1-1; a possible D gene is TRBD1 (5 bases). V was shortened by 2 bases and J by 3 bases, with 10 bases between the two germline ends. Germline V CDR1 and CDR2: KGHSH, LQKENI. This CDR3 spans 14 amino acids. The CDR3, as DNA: TGTGCCAGCTCACCAAATAGCAGGGACACTGAAGCTTTCTTT. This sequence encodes CASSPNSRDTEAFF.